This entry describes one T cell receptor (beta chain). Its antigen is still unknown. This sample is part of a study of cytomegalovirus exposure and HLA in healthy donors. Germline V lookup: CDR1 SGHDT, CDR2 YYEEEE. V lost 0 bases, J lost 4 bases, and 13 bases lay in between. This CDR3 has 15 residues. Findings and limits, study-wide: Researchers left out some V segments, among them TRBV6-2 and TRBV6-3, as indistinguishable. Follow-up analysis seemed to connect common viral pathogens with several of the most significant clusters identified. The records held CMV serostatus as the only immune exposure information. A previous analysis found most TCR beta V segments productive roughly 87% or roughly 30% of the time.

PCR employed 60 Vbeta and 13 Jbeta primers. Here immunoSEQ multiplex PCR was the method, and the copy in TCRdb shows in-frame clones only, minus some. The table shows more than 110,000 clones, with about 80% occurring only once. The chain recombines TRBV5-6 with TRBJ2-5, with D possibly being TRBD2 (6 bases). The sample taken for sequencing was PBMCs. This sequence was found in a man aged 25 to 45 in good health and CMV-seronegative. CDR3 sequence (DNA): TGTGCCAGCAGCTTGGACGCCGTGGGGGGAGAGACCCAGTACTTC. Translated: CASSLDAVGGETQYF.